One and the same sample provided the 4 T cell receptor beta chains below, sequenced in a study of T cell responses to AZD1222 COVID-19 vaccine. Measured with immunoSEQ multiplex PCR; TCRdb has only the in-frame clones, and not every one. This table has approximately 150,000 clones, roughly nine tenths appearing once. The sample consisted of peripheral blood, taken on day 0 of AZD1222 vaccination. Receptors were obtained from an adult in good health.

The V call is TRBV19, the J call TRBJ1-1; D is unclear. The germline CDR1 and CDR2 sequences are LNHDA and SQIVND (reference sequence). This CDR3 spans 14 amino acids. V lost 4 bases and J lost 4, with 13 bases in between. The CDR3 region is CASSKRELSTEAFF. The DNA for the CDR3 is TGTGCCAGTAGTAAACGAGAGTTGAGCACTGAAGCTTTCTTT. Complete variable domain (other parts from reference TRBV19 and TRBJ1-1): DGGITQSPKYLFRKEGQNVTLSCEQNLNHDAMYWYRQDPGQGLRLIYYSQIVNDFQKGDIAEGYSVSREKKESFPLTVTSAQKNPTAFYLCASSKRELSTEAFFGQGTRLTVV.

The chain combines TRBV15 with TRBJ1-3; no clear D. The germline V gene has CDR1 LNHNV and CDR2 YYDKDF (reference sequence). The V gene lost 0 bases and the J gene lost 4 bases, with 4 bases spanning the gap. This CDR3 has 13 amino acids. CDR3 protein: CATSRDRGNTIYF. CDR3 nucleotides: TGTGCCACCAGCAGAGATCGGGGAAACACCATATATTTT.

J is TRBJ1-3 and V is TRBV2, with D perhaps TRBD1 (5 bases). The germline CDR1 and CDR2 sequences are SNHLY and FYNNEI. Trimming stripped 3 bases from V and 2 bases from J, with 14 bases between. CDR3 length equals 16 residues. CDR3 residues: CASSDFQGGTGNTIYF. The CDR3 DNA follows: TGTGCCAGCAGTGATTTTCAGGGTGGAACTGGAAACACCATATATTTT.

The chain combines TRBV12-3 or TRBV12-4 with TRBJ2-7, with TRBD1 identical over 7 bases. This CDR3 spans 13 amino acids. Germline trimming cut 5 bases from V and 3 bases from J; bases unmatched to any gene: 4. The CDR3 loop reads CASSPRQGYEQYF. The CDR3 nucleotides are TGTGCCAGCAGTCCAAGACAGGGCTACGAGCAGTACTTC.